This T cell receptor beta chain was captured in a study of beta chain features in type 1 diabetes (dated by TCRdb to 2016 to 2019). For the wider study: Mean age, gender distribution, total cell number and subset yield did not differ between patients and healthy donors. A total of some 100,000,000 sorted cells were examined across all samples, and the number of cells per subset was strongly correlated with RNA yield. The study compared TCRB repertoires of sorted circulating CD4+ T cell subsets between recently diagnosed type 1 diabetes patients and matched healthy donors. Whereas all 30 or so donors provided naive and central memory subsets, regulatory and stem cell-like memory subsets were isolated from just 8 patients and about eight healthy donors. Study-wide findings and limitations: A moderate but significant shortening of TCRB CDR3 length was observed in type 1 diabetes patients in all four CD4+ subsets. HLA sub-analyses involved small numbers of individuals, so any influence of HLA type on TCRB rearrangement remained unresolved. Naive, central memory and regulatory TCRB repertoires appeared to be more similar among patients than among healthy donors. Because cDNA was sequenced instead of genomic DNA, highly expressing activated cells could be over-represented, though the groups showed no difference in activation or CD3 levels. PCR might favor shorter templates, but patient and control samples were amplified and corrected together, so any skew would affect both groups equally. At VDJ recombination sites, type 1 diabetes patients had fewer insertions and more deleted nucleotides, which implies abnormalities in thymic rearrangement.

Each donor gave one peripheral blood draw, about 110 mL on average, collected into heparinised tubes. Naive, central memory, regulatory and stem cell-like memory CD4+ T cells were sorted on a BD FACSAria II using a panel including CD45RO, CCR7, CD25, CD127, CD95 and CD27. Purity was above 95% for every sorted population. Right away, PBMCs were isolated by Lymphoprep density gradient centrifugation and were stained directly, with no culture step. To minimize batch effects, samples were stained and sorted in pairs, one healthy donor with one patient per experiment. V loses 3 bases, J loses 5 bases, and the germline ends lie 8 bases apart. The germline V gene encodes CDR1 DFQATT and CDR2 SNEGSKA (reference sequence). From the cysteine up to the phenylalanine, the CDR3 has a length of 11 residues. The retained sequence is limited to the CDR3, 33 bases, with the frame set at the first base. The entire isolated RNA was reverse transcribed using the High Capacity cDNA Reverse Transcription Kit, and thus expressed TCRB transcripts were sequenced. Deep immunoSEQ sequencing was performed on naive, central memory and regulatory T cell samples, with an average of about 4 million total reads per sample. Sorted cells were lysed in RLT buffer, and RNA was extracted using DNase-treated RNeasy Micro or Mini kits according to cell number. Each cell subset was processed separately to prevent cross-contamination, with patient and healthy donor samples processed together. TCRB sequences were amplified from cDNA with the immunoSEQ multiplex PCR, producing 87-bp fragments spanning the CDR3 region. Amplicons were sequenced on the Illumina HiSeq platform. In the original analysis: Synthetic template baselines were used to correct PCR bias computationally, reads within Hamming distance 2 were collapsed, and singletons that could not be merged were discarded. Reads were aligned against IMGT to assign V, D and J genes, CDR3 length and insertions or deletions at six rearrangement sites. Clonotype counts were normalized to sorted cell number within each subset before computing true diversity and Gini coefficients with the tcR R package. The overlap coefficient, calculated on TCRB nucleotide sequences, was used to quantify repertoire sharing. The clones in this table, taken by TCRdb from immuneACCESS, are in-frame only. Not every clone is retained; where verified, under half of the shortfall comes from an unresolved V gene, and the cause of the rest is unknown. D and trimming come from the DNA, and the V and J calls and clone size come from that table. For this sample the table gives 330,000 or so clones, of which approximately 14% were detected only once. About 6.7% of the sample is in the top ten clones.

The sample holds a few counts of this clone. Its binding antigen is unknown. Qualities for individual bases were not recorded, and no much larger clone is one base off. The specimen sequenced was central memory CD4+ T cells from blood. Here the chain combines TRBV20-1 and TRBJ2-7, with the D gene not confidently named. The receptor was derived from a man younger than 45 in good health. The DNA reads as follows: TGCAGTGCTAGGTTTCTGGACGAGCAGTACTTC. This encodes CSARFLDEQYF.